This TCR beta chain was obtained from a study of T cells in Graves' hyperthyroidism and ophthalmopathy. Study observations and caveats: A median roughly 6.6 months before onset, the model predicted ophthalmopathy. Most thyroid clonotypes expanded above 0.001 were also detected in blood.

Cells are PBMCs isolated from 10 ml of fresh blood. Amplified TCR beta CDR3 regions came from RNA transcripts. The primer set for the first-round RT-PCR of the TCR CDR3 was HTBI. TCRdb itself ran the multiplex PCR reads through MiXCR, one entry per CDR3 protein. This table holds about 400,000 distinct CDR3 sequences, 14% to 15% found once. This clonotype was detected many times. Its antigen remains unknown. Sequences were obtained from blood. This TCR derives from a woman aged 25-40 years with Graves' hyperthyroidism.

CDR3 sequence: CASSPYAGAGNEQFF. Here the CDR3 DNA reads TGTGCCAGCAGCCCCTACGCGGGAGCTGGCAATGAGCAGTTCTTC. The J gene is TRBJ2-1, the V gene TRBV7-3, with 7 bases identical to TRBD2. The CDR3 is made up of 15 amino acids. Per the germline V gene, CDR1 is SGHTA and CDR2 is FQGTGA. V was clipped by 5 bases and J by 6 bases; unmatched bases: 10. The variable domain in full, completed from reference TRBV7-3 and TRBJ2-1, reads GAGVSQTPSNKVTEKGKYVELRCDPISGHTALYWYRQSLGQGPEFLIYFQGTGAADDSGLPNDRFFAVRPEGSVSTLKIQRTERGDSAVYLCASSPYAGAGNEQFFGPGTRLTVL.